The clone carrying this T cell receptor (beta chain) was found once. Its antigen is not known. The data are from a study of PD-1 blockade in mismatch repair-deficient tumors. Broader study findings: After pembrolizumab, tumor-resident clones rose rapidly, then generally contracted before radiologic responses.

Mismatch repair deficiency was confirmed in all patients, by PCR or immunohistochemistry. The assay was immunoSEQ multiplex PCR, and TCRdb's table has in-frame clones only and misses some. The table includes roughly 79,000 clones, 65% to 85% detected once. The TCR comes from an adult with mismatch repair-deficient cancer. The sequences come from peripheral blood, collected 44 weeks after starting pembrolizumab.

The CDR3 DNA sequence: TGTGCCAGCAGCCGAGGGCGGAAGAACACCGGGGAGCTGTTTTTT. Protein sequence: CASSRGRKNTGELFF. The chain is built from TRBV21-1 and TRBJ2-2; the D call in the table, TRBD2, was not verified against the DNA. TRBV21-1 represents a pseudogene. The CDR3 runs to 15 residues.